This passage covers 5 T cell receptor beta chains from one sample sequenced in a study of somatic mutations in cytotoxic T cells in rheumatoid arthritis. Here immunoSEQ multiplex PCR was the method, and the copy in TCRdb shows in-frame clones only, minus some. The profile covers around 23,000 clones, with around 80% appearing a single time and around 3.8% taken by the ten largest. The source material was CD8+ T cells sorted from blood. The receptors here all came from an adult with rheumatoid arthritis.

This chain joins TRBV7-2 and TRBJ2-1; 11 positions match TRBD2. V gave up 1 base and J gave up 4 bases; unmatched junction bases: 3. Germline V gene sequence: CDR1 SGHTA, CDR2 FQGNSA. This CDR3 has 16 amino acids. In nucleotides, the CDR3 is TGTGCCAGCAGCTTAGGACTAGCGGGACTATACAATGAGCAGTTCTTC. Translating gives CASSLGLAGLYNEQFF.

CDR3 nucleotide sequence: TGTGCCAGCAGCGTCCTCGCTAGCACCCGATCCTCCTACGAGCAGTACTTC. Its translation: CASSVLASTRSSYEQYF. J is TRBJ2-7 and V is TRBV9; D is possibly TRBD2 (5 bases). Per germline, CDR1 SGDLS and CDR2 YYNGEE. This CDR3 has 17 amino acids. Trimming stripped 2 bases from V and 0 bases from J, with 18 bases between.

The chain uses TRBV27 and TRBJ2-3; D is unresolved. From germline, CDR1 is MNHEY and CDR2 SMNVEV (reference sequence). V lost 4 bases and J 5 bases, leaving 4 bases between the germline ends. CDR3 size: 11 residues. This chain's CDR3 is CASSSGDTQYF. For the CDR3, the DNA is TGTGCCAGCAGTTCTGGAGATACGCAGTATTTT.

The chain recombines TRBV19 with TRBJ1-2, with a possible D match to TRBD1 (6 bases). V was shortened by 7 bases and J by 7 bases, with 22 bases between the two germline ends. In germline, CDR1 is LNHDA, CDR2 SQIVND (reference sequence). This CDR3 contains 15 residues. The CDR3: CASTRGIGGLSGYTF. CDR3 bases: TGTGCCAGTACCCGCGGCATTGGGGGGCTCTCTGGCTACACCTTC.

The genes are TRBV6-1 and TRBJ1-1, with unresolved D. Trimming left V 0 bases short and J 2 bases short, with 16 bases between. Germline loops: CDR1 MNHNS, CDR2 SASEGT. This CDR3 is 17 amino acids long. CDR3 DNA: TGTGCCAGCAGTGAAGCGGCAATCAGCGATACCAACACTGAAGCTTTCTTT. It translates to CASSEAAISDTNTEAFF.